This is a list of T cell receptor beta chains from one sample in a study of cytomegalovirus exposure and HLA in healthy donors. Clones were read by immunoSEQ multiplex PCR, and TCRdb kept only the in-frame ones, dropping some. The sample comprises under 100,000 clones, over 65% of which are singletons, and 3% to 3.5% rests with the top ten. Sequenced material: PBMCs. Every receptor here comes from a man aged 45 to 65 in good health and CMV-seronegative. The CDR3 runs from the conserved cysteine through the conserved F or W. Fields, in order: CDR3 length, V gene, J gene, CDR3 protein.

>13|TRBV5-8|TRBJ2-5
CASSPGGLETQYF
>15|TRBV27|TRBJ2-5
CASSSLGDFQETQYF
>13|TRBV30|TRBJ2-2
CAWSARGGGELFF
>15|TRBV9|TRBJ1-2
CASSVELQGAYGYTF
>15|TRBV30|TRBJ1-2
CAWVSYIGVVGGYTF
>11|TRBV19|TRBJ1-2
CASLGVGGYTF
>15|TRBV9|TRBJ2-1
CASSVASGGYNEQFF
>11|TRBV20-1|TRBJ2-5
CSARLRETQYF
>15|TRBV4-2|TRBJ2-7
CASSPGTGGCREQYF
>14|TRBV11-2|TRBJ2-2
CASSFMSGTGELFF
>16|TRBV2|TRBJ1-1
CASSGRKALMNTEAFF
>20|TRBV28|TRBJ2-1
CASSPEVPKRGSPGFNEQFF
>11|TRBV25-1|TRBJ2-1
CASSGSNEQFF
>15|TRBV2|TRBJ1-3
CASSESRGPGNTIYF
>12|TRBV9|TRBJ1-6
CASSVGQSPLHF
>13|TRBV7-9|TRBJ1-2
CASSSWDSYGYTF
>15|TRBV6-5|TRBJ1-3
CASSLRTGVGNTIYF
>15|TRBV6-6|TRBJ2-5
CASSTAGTGQETQYF
>13|TRBV6-1|TRBJ1-4
CATVRPRDEKLFF
>15|TRBV28|TRBJ1-5
CASSLTGHTNQPQHF
>16|TRBV5-1|TRBJ2-3
CASTSSRSVAGDTQYF
>17|TRBV27|TRBJ2-3
CASSFRLDRVSADTQYF
>13|TRBV6-6|TRBJ2-5
CASSLQGWETQYF
>14|TRBV27|TRBJ1-6
CASKAGTGGSPLHF
>15|TRBV7-3|TRBJ2-7
CASSPSGQGALEQYF
>16|TRBV6-5|TRBJ1-1
CASSYSGRASATEAFF
>14|TRBV6-1|TRBJ1-5
CASSESRGPQPQHF
>15|TRBV30|TRBJ2-3
CAWSRLAGVPDTQYF
>14|TRBV19|TRBJ1-1
CASSRRTMNTEAFF
>16|TRBV7-2|TRBJ2-3
CASSLATAGNTDTQYF
>12|TRBV7-9|TRBJ1-2
CASSQDSYGYTF
>16|TRBV14|TRBJ2-2
CASSQVGQGRTGELFF
>15|TRBV6-5|TRBJ1-1
CAGSWQGQVNTEAFF
>16|TRBV5-1|TRBJ2-1
CASSLGGTSGVDEQFF